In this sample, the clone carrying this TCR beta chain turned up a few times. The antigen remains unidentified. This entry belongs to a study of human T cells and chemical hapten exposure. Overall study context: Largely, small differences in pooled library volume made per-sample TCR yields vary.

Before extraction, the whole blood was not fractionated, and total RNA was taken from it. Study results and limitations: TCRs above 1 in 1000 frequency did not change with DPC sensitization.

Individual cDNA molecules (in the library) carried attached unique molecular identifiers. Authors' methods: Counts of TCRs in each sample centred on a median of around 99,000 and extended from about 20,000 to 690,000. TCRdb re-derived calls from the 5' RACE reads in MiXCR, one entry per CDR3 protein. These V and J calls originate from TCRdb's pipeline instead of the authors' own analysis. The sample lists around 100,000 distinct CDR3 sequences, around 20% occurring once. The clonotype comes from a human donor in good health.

The CDR3 loop is CATSILGTATTDTQYF. The CDR3 coding sequence is TGTGCCACCAGCATACTCGGGACCGCAACCACAGATACGCAGTATTTT. The chain employs TRBV15 and TRBJ2-3; D assignment may be TRBD1 or TRBD2 (5 bases each). The CDR3 is 16 residues long. V was clipped by 4 bases and J by 2 bases, with 16 bases between them. The germline V gene encodes CDR1 LNHNV and CDR2 YYDKDF (reference sequence). The whole variable domain, filled in from reference TRBV15 and TRBJ2-3, reads DAMVIQNPRYQVTQFGKPVTLSCSQTLNHNVMYWYQQKSSQAPKLLFHYYDKDFNNEADTPDNFQSRRPNTSFCFLDIRSPGLGDTAMYLCATSILGTATTDTQYFGPGTRLTVL.